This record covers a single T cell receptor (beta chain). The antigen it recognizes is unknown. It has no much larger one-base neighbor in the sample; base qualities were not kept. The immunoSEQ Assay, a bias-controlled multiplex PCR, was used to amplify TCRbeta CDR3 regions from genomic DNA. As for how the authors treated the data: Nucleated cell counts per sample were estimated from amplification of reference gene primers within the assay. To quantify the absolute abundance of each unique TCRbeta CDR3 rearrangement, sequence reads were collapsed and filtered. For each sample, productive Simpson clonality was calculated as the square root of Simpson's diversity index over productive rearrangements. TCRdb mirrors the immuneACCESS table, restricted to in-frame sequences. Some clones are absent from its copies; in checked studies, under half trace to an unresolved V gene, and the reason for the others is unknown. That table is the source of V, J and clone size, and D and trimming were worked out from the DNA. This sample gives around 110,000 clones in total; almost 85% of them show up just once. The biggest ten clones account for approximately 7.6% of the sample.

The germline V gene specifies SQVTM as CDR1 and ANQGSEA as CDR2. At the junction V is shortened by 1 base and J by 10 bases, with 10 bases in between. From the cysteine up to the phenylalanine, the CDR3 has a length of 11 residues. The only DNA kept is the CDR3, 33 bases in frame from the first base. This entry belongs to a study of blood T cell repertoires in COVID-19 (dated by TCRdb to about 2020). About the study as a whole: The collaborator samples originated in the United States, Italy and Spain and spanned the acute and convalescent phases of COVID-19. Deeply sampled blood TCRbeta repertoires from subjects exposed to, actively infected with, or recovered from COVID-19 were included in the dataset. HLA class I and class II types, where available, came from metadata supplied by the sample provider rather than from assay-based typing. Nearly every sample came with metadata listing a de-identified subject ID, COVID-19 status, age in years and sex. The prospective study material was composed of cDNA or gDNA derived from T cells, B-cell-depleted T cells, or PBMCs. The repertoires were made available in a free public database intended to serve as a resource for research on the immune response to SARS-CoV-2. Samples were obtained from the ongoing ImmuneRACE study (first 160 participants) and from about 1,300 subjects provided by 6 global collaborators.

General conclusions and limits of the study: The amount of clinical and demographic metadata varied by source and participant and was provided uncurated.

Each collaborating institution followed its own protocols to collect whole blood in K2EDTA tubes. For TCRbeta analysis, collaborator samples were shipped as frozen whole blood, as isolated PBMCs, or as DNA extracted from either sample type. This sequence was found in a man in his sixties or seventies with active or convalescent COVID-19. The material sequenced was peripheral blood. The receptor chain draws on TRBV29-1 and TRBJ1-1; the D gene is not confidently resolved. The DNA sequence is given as TGCAGCGTTGAAGCTGGAACGGGAGCTTTCTTT. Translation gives CSVEAGTGAFF.